This T cell receptor (beta chain) was sequenced in a study of human T cells and chemical hapten exposure. Germline CDR1 MDHEN, CDR2 SYDVKM. V lost 6 bases and J lost 5, with 13 bases in between. CDR3 length: 13 amino acids. Unique molecular identifiers were linked by the library to individual cDNA molecules. Source study methods: Counts of TCRs in each sample centred on a median of around 96,000 and extended from roughly 23,000 to 700,000. TCRdb reanalysed the RACE reads using MiXCR and keeps one entry per CDR3 protein. TCRdb's processing, not the authors', yielded these V and J calls. The sample includes nearly 85,000 distinct CDR3 sequences, around 10% seen only once; the top ten take roughly 1.5%. Time point of the sample: patch test 2, 6 weeks after DPC sensitization. Treatment reported: therapeutic diphenylcyclopropenone sensitization with weekly scalp DPC. Each patch test followed a blood draw. Every donor had alopecia and was 18 to 70 years old; all were suitable for DPC.

This chain uses TRBV28 with TRBJ1-2; maybe TRBD1 (6 bases). This clonotype was obtained from a man younger than 35 with alopecia areata. Some clones in this sample may be carry-over from other donors' samples. This material consisted of whole blood, taken in connection with sensitization to the hapten diphenylcyclopropenone (DPC). DNA for the CDR3: TGTGCCAGCAGCCCCGACAGGAGATATGGCTACACCTTC. This gives the protein CASSPDRRYGYTF.